Listed below are T cell receptor beta chains from one sample, sequenced in a study of cytomegalovirus exposure and HLA in healthy donors. The table came from immunoSEQ multiplex PCR; TCRdb's copy has only in-frame clones and leaves some out. The sample lists about 94,000 clones, about four fifths occurring once. Sequences were obtained from PBMCs. All receptors come from a human donor in good health. CDR3s leave out the opening cysteine and the closing phenylalanine or tryptophan.

J gene: TRBJ2-7
CDR3 length: 14
V gene: TRBV7-2
CDR3 protein: ASSPAGPNRRYQQY

J gene: TRBJ2-7
CDR3 length: 12
V gene: TRBV5-1
CDR3 protein: ASSLAGSPGEQY

J gene: TRBJ2-1
CDR3 length: 13
V gene: TRBV27
CDR3 protein: ASSLEGVNYNEQF

J gene: TRBJ2-5
CDR3 length: 13
V gene: TRBV7-2
CDR3 protein: ASSSGGGAGETQY

J gene: TRBJ2-7
CDR3 length: 9
V gene: TRBV19
CDR3 protein: ASSHYYEQY

J gene: TRBJ2-1
CDR3 length: 10
V gene: TRBV19
CDR3 protein: ASSPSEAERV

J gene: TRBJ2-3
CDR3 length: 14
V gene: TRBV7-2
CDR3 protein: ASSTRLAGVGDTQY

J gene: TRBJ2-7
CDR3 length: 13
V gene: TRBV7-2
CDR3 protein: ASSRDRAGPYEQY

J gene: TRBJ2-7
CDR3 length: 13
V gene: TRBV4-1
CDR3 protein: ASSQGPQLGDKQY

J gene: TRBJ1-5
CDR3 length: 17
V gene: TRBV19
CDR3 protein: ASSRSGTGARHSNQPQH

J gene: TRBJ1-5
CDR3 length: 11
V gene: TRBV5-6
CDR3 protein: ASSSRQLQPQH

J gene: TRBJ2-7
CDR3 length: 14
V gene: TRBV28
CDR3 protein: ASSSPEAGAYYEQY

J gene: TRBJ1-1
CDR3 length: 12
V gene: TRBV5-5
CDR3 protein: ASSLAWDRAGAF

J gene: TRBJ2-3
CDR3 length: 12
V gene: TRBV7-3
CDR3 protein: ASSQGSGTDTQY

J gene: TRBJ2-7
CDR3 length: 13
V gene: TRBV6-6
CDR3 protein: ASNPIAGGTYEQY

J gene: TRBJ2-4
CDR3 length: 11
V gene: TRBV7-2
CDR3 protein: ASSSRGKNIQY

J gene: TRBJ2-3
CDR3 length: 14
V gene: TRBV7-8
CDR3 protein: ASSSTGGASTDTQY

J gene: TRBJ1-6
CDR3 length: 10
V gene: TRBV6-5
CDR3 protein: ASSLYNSPLH

J gene: TRBJ2-1
CDR3 length: 11
V gene: TRBV7-9
CDR3 protein: ASSSNREYEQF

J gene: TRBJ1-3
CDR3 length: 13
V gene: TRBV2
CDR3 protein: ASSERDTSGNTIY

J gene: TRBJ1-2
CDR3 length: 14
V gene: TRBV5-4
CDR3 protein: ASSLARTGGNYGYT

J gene: TRBJ2-7
CDR3 length: 14
V gene: TRBV28
CDR3 protein: ASRASGTGPTYEQY

J gene: TRBJ2-1
CDR3 length: 11
V gene: TRBV29-1
CDR3 protein: SVEAGSYNEQF

J gene: TRBJ2-5
CDR3 length: 12
V gene: TRBV6-1
CDR3 protein: ASSRGWGQETQY

J gene: TRBJ1-1
CDR3 length: 12
V gene: TRBV7-2
CDR3 protein: ASSLSQGNTEAF

J gene: TRBJ2-1
CDR3 length: 13
V gene: TRBV14
CDR3 protein: ASSQEQGMANEQF

J gene: TRBJ1-2
CDR3 length: 14
V gene: TRBV14
CDR3 protein: ASSQTLGGGSYGYT

J gene: TRBJ1-2
CDR3 length: 11
V gene: TRBV5-1
CDR3 protein: ASSLGGGHGYT

J gene: TRBJ2-6
CDR3 length: 17
V gene: TRBV4-3
CDR3 protein: ASSQDLLAGDSGANVLT

J gene: TRBJ1-1
CDR3 length: 11
V gene: TRBV2
CDR3 protein: ASRATGGNEAF

J gene: TRBJ1-2
CDR3 length: 13
V gene: TRBV5-1
CDR3 protein: ASSLGQLSNYGYT

J gene: TRBJ1-3
CDR3 length: 15
V gene: TRBV28
CDR3 protein: ASPRCGARGSGNTIY

J gene: TRBJ1-1
CDR3 length: 13
V gene: TRBV5-1
CDR3 protein: ASSSTGVADTEAF

J gene: TRBJ1-2
CDR3 length: 12
V gene: TRBV5-4
CDR3 protein: ASSGTGTGYGYT

J gene: TRBJ1-5
CDR3 length: 12
V gene: TRBV6-5
CDR3 protein: ASRAQRGNQPQH

J gene: TRBJ2-1
CDR3 length: 13
V gene: TRBV28
CDR3 protein: ASRRAGGLYNEQF

J gene: TRBJ2-7
CDR3 length: 13
V gene: TRBV7-2
CDR3 protein: ASSPLAGEVYEQY

J gene: TRBJ1-5
CDR3 length: 15
V gene: TRBV7-9
CDR3 protein: SSWFVGPLNSNQPQH

J gene: TRBJ1-3
CDR3 length: 10
V gene: TRBV15
CDR3 protein: ATSRAAGSLY

J gene: TRBJ2-1
CDR3 length: 9
V gene: TRBV6-5
CDR3 protein: AGISRPEQF